This T cell receptor beta chain was recorded in a study of OX40 agonist ivuxolimab in advanced cancers. For the wider study: Ivuxolimab, which targeted the costimulatory receptor OX40 (CD134), was an agonistic, fully human IgG2 monoclonal antibody. Peripheral TCRbeta sequencing was intended to test whether TCR sequence diversity was altered and clonal T-cell expansion was caused by ivuxolimab. Partial responses occurred in three dose-escalation patients: two with cutaneous melanoma and one with hepatocellular carcinoma. Among the 52 dose-escalation patients, about 20 had hepatocellular carcinoma, approximately 15 melanoma, 9 renal cell carcinoma and 9 head and neck cancer. The paper reports the monotherapy dose-escalation portion (N of about 47 patients) of the phase I ivuxolimab trial. Prior anti-PD-1, anti-PD-L1 or anti-CTLA-4 therapy was permitted, and checkpoint inhibitors had been received by 40% to 50% of dose-escalation patients. In the dose-escalation cohort, roughly 80% of patients were male, and the mean age was approximately 60 years, with a range of roughly 20 to 85. Intravenous ivuxolimab was administered to patients every 2 weeks at six dose levels: 0.01, 0.1, 0.3, 1.5, 3 and 10 mg/kg.

CDR1 and CDR2 are drawn from the germline V gene (reference sequence): MNHEY, SMNVEV. The CDR3 runs 14 residues from the cysteine to the phenylalanine. CDR3 DNA only is kept here, 42 bases in frame from base 1. Ends trimmed: V by 6 bases, J by 4 bases; bases unmatched to a gene: 4. Comment on this clone: Its antigen is currently not known. No base qualities exist here, and no much larger clone lies one base off it.

To sequence the TCRbeta CDR3 region, genomic DNA was isolated from the sorted cells. The immunoSEQ Assay was used to sequence the TCRbeta CDR3 regions. TCRdb stores this immuneACCESS table with in-frame sequences only. Part of the clones is absent; in the studies checked, under half of the shortfall reflects unresolved V genes, and no reason is known for the rest. This sample gives over 10,000 clones in total; around 80% of them show up just once. The top ten clones comprise 36% of the sample. Patients with autoimmune disease history or receiving systemic immunosuppression were excluded from the trial. Peripheral blood for TCR sequencing was collected from all dose cohorts at baseline, on cycle 4 day 1, and on cycle 7 day 1. The samples were drawn from a first-in-human, open-label, multicenter phase I dose-escalation trial of ivuxolimab. Adults with locally advanced or metastatic head and neck squamous cell, hepatocellular, melanoma or renal cell carcinoma were enrolled in the trial. CD4+ and CD8+ T cells were sorted separately from peripheral blood before TCR sequencing.

On the study overall, not on this receptor specifically: The antigen specificity of the peripheral T cells that underwent clonal expansion was not determined. In partial responders in the 0.1-3.0 mg/kg groups, normalized peripheral clonal expansion was found to be among the lowest, especially among CD8+ T cells. On average, CD8+ T cells showed more expanded clones than CD4+ T cells after ivuxolimab. Low levels of normalized T-cell clonal expansion were also shown by some nonresponding patients. At doses of 0.1 to 3.0 mg/kg, clonal expansion of both CD4+ and CD8+ T cells in blood was seen between baseline and week 6.

The rearranged segments are TRBV27 and TRBJ2-5, with 11 junctional bases fitting TRBD1. The receptor's source is an adult with an advanced solid tumor such as melanoma, head and neck, liver or kidney cancer. Specimen: CD4+ or CD8+ T cells sorted from blood, collected in a trial of the OX40 agonist ivuxolimab. The CDR3 reads CASSPGTGGETQYF. In nucleotide form, the sequence is TGTGCCAGCAGCCCCGGGACAGGGGGAGAGACCCAGTACTTC.